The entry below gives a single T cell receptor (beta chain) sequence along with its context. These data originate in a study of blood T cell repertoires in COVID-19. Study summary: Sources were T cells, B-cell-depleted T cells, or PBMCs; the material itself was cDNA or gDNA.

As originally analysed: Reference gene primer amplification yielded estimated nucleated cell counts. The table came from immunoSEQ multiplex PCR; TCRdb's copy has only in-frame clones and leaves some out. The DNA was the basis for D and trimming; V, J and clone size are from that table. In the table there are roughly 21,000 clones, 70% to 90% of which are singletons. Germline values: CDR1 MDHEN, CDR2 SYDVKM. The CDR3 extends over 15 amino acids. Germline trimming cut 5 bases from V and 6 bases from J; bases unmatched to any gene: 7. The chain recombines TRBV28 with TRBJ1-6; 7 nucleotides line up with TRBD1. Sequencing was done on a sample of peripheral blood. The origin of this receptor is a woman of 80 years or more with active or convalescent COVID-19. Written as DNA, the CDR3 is TGTGCCAGCAGTCCGGTGACAGGGAGTAATTCACCCCTCCACTTT. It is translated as CASSPVTGSNSPLHF.